This T cell receptor beta chain derives from a study of T cells after yellow fever vaccination. Overall study context: When fractions had low cell numbers, they were prepared with SMART-Seq v4 Ultra Low Input.

Broader study findings: Peak timing came faster in the weaker secondary response, day 5 versus 15. Among primary-vaccination clones, most reappeared after the booster, at 95% to 96% for CD4 and around 91% for CD8. Some clonotypes were seen in both the CD4 and the CD8 compartments. These made up a small share and likely arose from convergent recombination.

This clonotype was seen a handful of times. The antigen remains undetermined. V was cut by 1 base and J by 7 bases, with 11 bases left in between. The CDR3 is 15 amino acids. MiXCR was run by TCRdb on the 5' RACE reads, yielding one entry per CDR3 protein. The top ten hold roughly a fifth of the sample, which has fewer than 350,000 distinct CDR3 sequences, 3.5% to 4.5% seen once. This clonotype was obtained from a man younger than 35 who received the YFV17D yellow fever vaccine. This sequence joins TRBV12-3 or TRBV12-4 and TRBJ1-6, with D maybe TRBD1 (5 bases). The sequenced sample was PBMCs, obtained 15 days after the yellow fever booster vaccination. DNA for the CDR3: TGTGCCAGCAGTTTAGGGGGCAGCCTGAATTCACCCCTCCACTTT. It yields the protein CASSLGGSLNSPLHF.